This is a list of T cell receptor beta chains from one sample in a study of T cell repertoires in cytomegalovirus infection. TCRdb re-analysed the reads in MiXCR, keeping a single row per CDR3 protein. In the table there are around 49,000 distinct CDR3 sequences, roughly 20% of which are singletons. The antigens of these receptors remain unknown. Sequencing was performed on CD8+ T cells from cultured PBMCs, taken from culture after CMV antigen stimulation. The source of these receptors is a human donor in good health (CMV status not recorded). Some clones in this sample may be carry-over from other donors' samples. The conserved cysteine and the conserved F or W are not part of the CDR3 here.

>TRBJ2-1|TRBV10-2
ASSRARRTGNEQF
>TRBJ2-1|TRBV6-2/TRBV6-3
ASSYSTTPTYNEQF
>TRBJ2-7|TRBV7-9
ASSLEGISTYEQY
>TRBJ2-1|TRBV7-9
ASRLNPNEQF
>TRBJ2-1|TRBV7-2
ASSWNGRYNEQF
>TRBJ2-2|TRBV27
ASSPPRLWTNTGELF
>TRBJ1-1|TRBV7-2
ASSSRGQTDTEAF
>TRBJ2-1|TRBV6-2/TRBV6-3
ASSLQHLVYNEQF
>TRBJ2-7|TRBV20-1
SAQTSGSRYEQY
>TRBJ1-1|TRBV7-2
ASSLRRIEGSFNTEAF
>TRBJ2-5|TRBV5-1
ASSPGEAGGSETQY
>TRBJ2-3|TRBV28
ASSLGTSGSSTDTQY
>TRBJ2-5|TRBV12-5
ASGLAGAGGQETQY
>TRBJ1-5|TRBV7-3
ASSFPRSYSNQPQH
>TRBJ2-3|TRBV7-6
ASSARTGERVTDTQY
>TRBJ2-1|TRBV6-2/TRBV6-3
ASSLLRDRVEEQF
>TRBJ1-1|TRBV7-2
ASSLGVGEGTEAF
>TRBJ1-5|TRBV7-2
ASSLLGGTQPQH
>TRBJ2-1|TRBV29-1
SVEGWASGDNEQF
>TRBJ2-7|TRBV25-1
ASSEYRGPYEQY
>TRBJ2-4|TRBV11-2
ASSTTGLEAKNIQY
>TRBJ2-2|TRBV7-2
ASSWDVANTGELF
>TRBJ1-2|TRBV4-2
ASSEALTETNYGYT
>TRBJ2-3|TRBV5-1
ASSLAADTQY
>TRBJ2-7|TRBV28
ASTPAGLTSYEQY
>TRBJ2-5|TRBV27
ASSLAGGRQETQY
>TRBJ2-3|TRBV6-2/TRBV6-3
ASSYYDRGEDTQY
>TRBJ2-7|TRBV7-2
ASSRGETEQY